These 30 T cell receptor beta chains came from one sample sequenced in a study of blood T cell repertoires in COVID-19. Method: immunoSEQ multiplex PCR; TCRdb's copy keeps in-frame clones and lacks some. The table records 87,000 or so clones, 80% to 90% of them present only once. The sample consisted of peripheral blood. The source is a woman older than 75 with acute or convalescent COVID-19.

The chain employs TRBV10-1 and TRBJ1-1; D uncertain. Germline V gene lookup returns CDR1 WNHNN and CDR2 SYGVQD (reference sequence). Trimming removed 2 bases at V and 6 bases at J, with 25 bases between. This CDR3 has 18 residues. The CDR3, as DNA: TGCGCCAGCAGTGAGACCGGGAAAGTTTCTTTACCCCCCTCTGAAGCTTTCTTT. Its protein product is CASSETGKVSLPPSEAFF.

The genes are TRBV9 and TRBJ1-5; no clear D gene. V lost 0 bases and J lost 4, with 11 bases in between. This CDR3 has 15 residues. Germline V gene sequence: CDR1 SGDLS, CDR2 YYNGEE. The CDR3 sequence is CASSVEPGWNQPQHF. CDR3 DNA sequence: TGTGCCAGCAGCGTAGAGCCAGGTTGGAATCAGCCCCAGCATTTT.

This sequence joins TRBV6-5 and TRBJ2-7; D is undetermined. The CDR3 has 13 amino acids. CDR1 is MNHEY and CDR2 is SVGAGI in the germline V gene. Trimming cost V 0 bases and J 3 bases, with 6 bases left between them. CDR3 amino acids: CASSYSTDYEQYF. As DNA, the CDR3 is TGTGCCAGCAGTTACTCGACTGACTACGAGCAGTACTTC.

The V call is TRBV2, the J call TRBJ2-2, with 10 positions matching TRBD2. This CDR3 has 15 residues. Germline values: CDR1 SNHLY, CDR2 FYNNEI. V lost 4 bases and J lost 5; bases outside the gene matches: 4. The CDR3 DNA sequence: TGTGCCAGCAGTGTCTCTAGCGGGAGTACCGGGGAGCTGTTTTTT. The encoded protein is CASSVSSGSTGELFF.

This clone is a singleton in its sample. The rearrangement uses TRBV27 and TRBJ2-2; TRBD1 matches 7 bases. Per germline, CDR1 MNHEY and CDR2 SMNVEV (reference sequence). Trimming at V came to 2 bases and at J to 4 bases, leaving 1 base not matched to a gene. The CDR3 sequence is 14 residues long. CDR3 region: CASSLAGGTGELFF. In DNA form, the CDR3 reads TGTGCCAGCAGTTTAGCAGGGGGCACCGGGGAGCTGTTTTTT.

The rearrangement joins TRBV7-2 to TRBJ2-3, with 10 positions matching TRBD2. Germline loops: CDR1 SGHTA, CDR2 FQGNSA. With 1 base clipped from V and 4 bases from J, the junction kept 5 bases outside the gene matches. This CDR3 is 16 amino acids long. CDR3 DNA sequence: TGTGCCAGCAGCTTAGTTCGGACTAGCGGCGCAGATACGCAGTATTTT. Encoded protein: CASSLVRTSGADTQYF.

This sequence joins TRBV14 and TRBJ2-3; 7 nucleotides agree with TRBD2. Germline V gene lookup returns CDR1 SGHDN and CDR2 FVKESK. V dropped 3 bases and J dropped 1; count of bases not matched to a gene: 16. The CDR3 covers 19 residues. CDR3 DNA: TGTGCCAGCAGCCATTATAAGCGGGGCATACTTATAGGCACAGATACGCAGTATTTT. Its protein product is CASSHYKRGILIGTDTQYF.

The chain has TRBV15 and TRBJ2-3; 10 nucleotides agree with TRBD2. Looked up from germline, CDR1 is LNHNV and CDR2 is YYDKDF (reference sequence). With V trimmed by 0 bases and J by 4 bases, 4 bases remained unmatched. The CDR3 contains 16 residues. CDR3 nucleotides: TGTGCCACCAGCAGAGAGAGGACTAGCGGAGCAGATACGCAGTATTTT. This translates into CATSRERTSGADTQYF. The complete variable domain, with remaining parts taken from reference TRBV15 and TRBJ2-3, reads DAMVIQNPRYQVTQFGKPVTLSCSQTLNHNVMYWYQQKSSQAPKLLFHYYDKDFNNEADTPDNFQSRRPNTSFCFLDIRSPGLGDTAMYLCATSRERTSGADTQYFGPGTRLTVL.

The J gene is TRBJ1-6, the V gene TRBV5-6, with 9 bases matching TRBD1. Germline values: CDR1 SGHDT, CDR2 YYEEEE. The CDR3 runs to 15 residues. V was clipped by 0 bases and J by 9 bases; unmatched bases: 4. DNA for the CDR3: TGTGCCAGCAGCTTGGCGGGACAGGGTTCTTCACCCCTCCACTTT. Residues: CASSLAGQGSSPLHF.

V and J are TRBV3-1 (or the pseudogene TRBV3-2) and TRBJ2-7; 15 bases agree with TRBD2. CDR3 length: 17 amino acids. CDR1 is LGHDT, CDR2 YNNKEL, per germline (reference sequence). The ends lost 4 bases at V and 2 bases at J; junction bases unmatched: 6. As DNA, the CDR3 is TGTGCCAGCAGCCCAGGGACTAGCGGGAGGCTCGCCTACGAGCAGTACTTC. It yields the protein CASSPGTSGRLAYEQYF.

V and J are TRBV19 and TRBJ1-1, with D uncertain. This CDR3 region has 15 residues. Germline V gene data show CDR1 as LNHDA and CDR2 as SQIVND (reference sequence). The V end was cut by 3 bases, the J end by 3 bases, with 14 bases between. DNA of the CDR3: TGTGCCAGTAGTATCTTCCCGGGGTTGGACACTGAAGCTTTCTTT. Translation gives CASSIFPGLDTEAFF.

The J gene is TRBJ2-7, the V gene TRBV3-1 (or the pseudogene TRBV3-2); 7 bases match TRBD2. The CDR3 has 18 residues. The germline V gene has CDR1 LGHDT and CDR2 YNNKEL (reference sequence). The V segment lost 2 bases and the J segment 0 bases; nucleotides outside the gene matches: 13. This CDR3 reads CASSQLLNRLASSYEQYF. The CDR3, as DNA: TGTGCCAGCAGCCAATTGCTTAATAGACTAGCCAGCTCCTACGAGCAGTACTTC.

The chain carries TRBV2 and TRBJ2-1, with 12 nucleotides matching TRBD2. V trimming: 8 bases; J trimming: 8 bases; junction bases outside the gene matches: 7. Germline CDR1 is SNHLY and CDR2 is FYNNEI. This CDR3 region has 14 residues. The chain's CDR3 is CASLGASGRDEQFF. For the CDR3, the DNA is TGTGCCAGCCTCGGGGCTAGCGGGAGGGATGAGCAGTTCTTC.

The V and J genes are TRBV6-5 and TRBJ2-2, with 9 bases that match TRBD1. CDR1 and CDR2 from the germline V gene are MNHEY and SVGAGI. The length of the CDR3 is 13 residues. V was pared by 7 bases and J by 6 bases, with 3 bases of the junction left unmatched. The CDR3 is CASMTGGSGELFF. CDR3 in DNA: TGTGCCAGCATGACAGGGGGATCCGGGGAGCTGTTTTTT.

This chain links TRBV2 with TRBJ2-5; 7 bases are a match to TRBD1. This CDR3 has 13 residues. V was clipped by 0 bases and J by 7 bases; unmatched bases: 2. CDR1 SNHLY and CDR2 FYNNEI come from the germline V gene. This chain's CDR3 is CASSEAQGRTQYF. CDR3 sequence (DNA): TGTGCCAGCAGTGAAGCACAGGGGAGGACCCAGTACTTC.

The chain uses TRBV19 and TRBJ1-3; D gene uncertain. Germline V gene lookup returns CDR1 LNHDA and CDR2 SQIVND (reference sequence). This CDR3 has 14 residues. V lost 6 bases, J lost 0 bases, and 9 bases lay in between. CDR3: CASSLAYSGNTIYF. The CDR3, as DNA: TGTGCCAGTAGCCTAGCATACTCTGGAAACACCATATATTTT.

The CDR3 protein is CAITVGQNYGYTF. For the CDR3, the DNA is TGTGCCATCACCGTGGGACAAAACTATGGCTACACCTTC. The chain uses TRBV6-5 and TRBJ1-2, with a possible D match to TRBD1 (6 bases). There are 13 residues in the CDR3. CDR1 and CDR2 (germline): MNHEY, SVGAGI. V was cut by 10 bases and J by 2 bases, with 14 bases left in between.

This sequence joins TRBV6-5 and TRBJ2-1, with 7 bases that match TRBD2. CDR1 and CDR2 (germline): MNHEY, SVGAGI. The CDR3 is 13 residues long. The J segment lost 6 bases and the V segment lost 5 bases, leaving 4 bases of the junction unmatched. Here the CDR3 DNA reads TGTGCCAGCAGTAGCGGGAACAGCAATGAGCAGTTCTTC. This sequence encodes CASSSGNSNEQFF.

This chain joins TRBV3-1 (or the pseudogene TRBV3-2) and TRBJ1-6; D remains ambiguous. Trimming removed 3 bases at V and 7 bases at J, with 13 bases between. The CDR3 is made up of 15 amino acids. CDR1 and CDR2 from the germline V gene are LGHDT and YNNKEL (reference sequence). The CDR3 nucleotides read TGTGCCAGCAGCCAGTCGATTGGAGAGAATTCACCCCTCCACTTT. As protein: CASSQSIGENSPLHF.

This clone was picked up a small number of times. The V and J genes are TRBV7-2 and TRBJ1-6; TRBD1 matches at 10 bases. The CDR3 spans 13 residues. V shed 6 bases and J 13 bases; nucleotides not matched to a gene: 6. CDR1 is SGHTA, CDR2 FQGNSA, per germline. The CDR3 DNA reads TGTGCCAGCAGGTTTGACAGGGGGCTTCCCCTCCACTTT. It encodes CASRFDRGLPLHF. Based on the CDR3 plus reference TRBV7-2 and TRBJ1-6, the full variable domain is GAGVSQSPSNKVTEKGKDVELRCDPISGHTALYWYRQSLGQGLEFLIYFQGNSAPDKSGLPSDRFSAERTGGSVSTLTIQRTQQEDSAVYLCASRFDRGLPLHFGNGTRLTVT.

This chain uses TRBV29-1 with TRBJ2-7; 8 nucleotides line up with TRBD2. The germline V gene encodes CDR1 SQVTM and CDR2 ANQGSEA. The CDR3 length is 13 residues. V gave up 6 bases and J gave up 2 bases; unmatched junction bases: 6. The CDR3 DNA reads TGCAGCGTGGTCACTAGCGGACCCTACGAGCAGTACTTC. Protein: CSVVTSGPYEQYF.

The genes are TRBV7-2 and TRBJ2-1, with D possibly matching TRBD2 (5 bases). V lost 5 bases, J lost 13 bases, and 15 bases lay in between. Looked up from germline, CDR1 is SGHTA and CDR2 is FQGNSA. The CDR3 sequence is 12 residues long. The DNA for the CDR3 is TGTGCCAGCAGCCTGACGGACTTTCTCCAGTTCTTC. The encoded protein is CASSLTDFLQFF.

The V and J genes are TRBV10-1 and TRBJ2-3; 7 nucleotides agree with TRBD1. With V trimmed by 6 bases and J by 1 base, 10 bases remained unmatched. This CDR3 region has 16 residues. In germline, CDR1 is WNHNN, CDR2 SYGVQD (reference sequence). The CDR3 loop reads CASSDRQGWGTDTQYF. The DNA for the CDR3 is TGCGCCAGCAGCGACCGACAGGGCTGGGGCACAGATACGCAGTATTTT.

The chain uses TRBV5-4 and TRBJ1-1, with D tentatively TRBD1 (6 bases). Trimming took 3 bases from V and 12 from J, leaving 15 bases between them. The germline gives CDR1 SGHNT, CDR2 YYREEE (reference sequence). This CDR3 spans 12 amino acids. In DNA form, the CDR3 reads TGTGCCAGCAGCTCAAGGGACACCTCACCTTTCTTT. This codes for CASSSRDTSPFF.

This clone was seen only once. The chain links TRBV12-3 or TRBV12-4 to TRBJ2-5; the D gene is possibly TRBD2 (6 bases). CDR3 length equals 13 residues. V was clipped by 6 bases and J by 5 bases, with 13 bases between them. The CDR3 is CASSNLRGETQYF. The CDR3 nucleotides are TGTGCCAGCAGCAACCTTCGGGGGGAGACCCAGTACTTC.

The table lists this clone with a count of one. The chain is built from TRBV6-5 and TRBJ1-1; D not certain. V lost 7 bases, J lost 3 bases, and 12 bases lay in between. The CDR3 contains 13 residues. Germline V lookup: CDR1 MNHEY, CDR2 SVGAGI. The CDR3, as DNA: TGTGCCAGCACCTCGGCCGGGGACACTGAAGCTTTCTTT. Encoded protein: CASTSAGDTEAFF.

About this clone itself: A junction end diverges from the germline sequence, so it may reflect a read error. This chain links TRBV30 with TRBJ1-3, with TRBD1 identical over 7 bases. The CDR3 runs 15 residues. Looked up from germline, CDR1 is GTSNPN and CDR2 is SVGIG (reference sequence). The CDR3 DNA sequence: TGTGCCTGGAGTGTCGGGGACAGTGCTGGGAACACCATATATTTT. The encoded protein is CAWSVGDSAGNTIYF.

CDR3 nucleotide sequence: TGTGCCAGCAGGCAGGCTACCGACAAAAACATTCAGTACTTC. It codes for CASRQATDKNIQYF. The rearrangement joins TRBV6-6 to TRBJ2-4; D not certain. From germline, CDR1 is MNHNY and CDR2 SVGAGI (reference sequence). CDR3 size: 14 residues. V shed 6 bases and J shed 3 bases, with 12 bases lying between them.

The rearrangement joins TRBV6-4 to TRBJ1-6; unclear D gene. Trimming took 0 bases from V and 0 from J, leaving 12 bases between them. CDR1 MRHNA and CDR2 SNTAGT come from the germline V gene. This CDR3 region has 18 residues. The CDR3 spells CASSDSEQLSSYNSPLHF. The CDR3 DNA sequence: TGTGCCAGCAGTGACTCGGAACAGCTAAGCTCCTATAATTCACCCCTCCACTTT.

The chain recombines TRBV19 with TRBJ2-1; D unclear. The CDR3 consists of 15 residues. The germline V gene encodes CDR1 LNHDA and CDR2 SQIVND (reference sequence). The germline V and J ends were trimmed by 3 bases and 0 bases, with 9 bases remaining between them. CDR3: CASSIVASSYNEQFF. The DNA of the CDR3 is TGTGCCAGTAGTATCGTAGCTAGCTCCTACAATGAGCAGTTCTTC.